This TCR beta chain was documented in a study of B cell selection in AIRE deficiency (dated by TCRdb to the late 2010s). At the level of the whole study: TCRbeta repertoires of sorted blood CD4+ conventional T cells and regulatory T cells were compared between AIRE-deficient patients and healthy controls. The TCR-sequenced cohort comprised roughly 5 AIRE-deficient APECED patients and roughly 5 healthy control donors. The investigation overall reported the following: Of 3,000 to 4,000 shared Treg TCRbeta sequences, 25% to 35% were shared only among healthy donors and roughly 9.4% only among patients, suggesting less efficient Treg selection without AIRE. Sequencing covered only TCRbeta chains, and about two fifths of shared healthy-donor Treg sequences were also present in healthy Tconv, possibly due to differing TCRalpha chains. Roughly a third of the Treg TCRbeta sequences shared among healthy donors turned up in patient Tconv cells, suggesting that Treg-biased clones are diverted into the Tconv compartment. In terms of TCRBV gene usage, CDR3 length and TCR diversity, Tconv and Treg cells from AIRE-deficient patients looked similar to Tconv and Treg cells from healthy donors. Shared Treg sequences had shorter CDR3s, which reflects a bias toward rearrangements containing few non-templated nucleotide insertions.

The immunoSEQ platform was used for TCRbeta chain sequencing. In the original analysis: When conventional T cell repertoires were pooled, patients gave roughly 120,000 distinct in-frame TCRbeta sequences, while healthy donors gave some 130,000. Public Treg TCRbeta sequences were defined as those shared by two or more individuals and were then searched for in Tconv repertoires. Group differences were tested with Mann-Whitney U tests and Bonferroni-Dunn correction in GraphPad Prism 7.03. TCRdb provides this immuneACCESS table in a form limited to in-frame rearrangements. Some clones are lacking; in checked studies, under half of them reflect an unresolved V gene, and why the rest are absent is not known. V, J and clone size derive from that table, while D and trimming were established from the DNA sequence. This sample holds about 23,000 clones; around 97% were observed only once. Approximately 0.15% of the sample goes to the ten largest clones.

The CDR3 goes from the cysteine to the phenylalanine over 14 residues. Of all the DNA, just the CDR3 is kept, 42 bases in frame from base 1. The V end loses 3 bases and the J end loses 3 bases, and a stretch of 12 bases separates them. Looking up the germline V gene (reference sequence) yields CDR1 LNHDA and CDR2 SQIVND. For sorting, conventional CD4 T cells were defined as CD4+CD127+ cells. AIRE-deficient patients had APECED syndrome. Tconv and Treg cells for TCRbeta sequencing were sorted on a FACSAria flow cytometer. Sorted cells were collected into 5-ml round-bottom polystyrene tubes, and dry cell pellets were frozen at -80°C before sequencing. In the case of this clone: The specificity of this receptor is unknown. One base away there is no much larger clone; base qualities are not given.

Sequenced sample: conventional CD4+ T cells sorted from PBMCs. The sequence was collected from a human donor with AIRE deficiency. The sequence links TRBV19 to TRBJ2-7; the D segment might be TRBD1 or TRBD2, since each matches 6 bases. The nucleotides read TGTGCCAGTAGTATGGGAGGAGGGGGCTACGAGCAGTACTTC. Its coded protein is CASSMGGGGYEQYF.